What follows are 27 T cell receptor beta chains derived from one specimen sequenced in a study of T cells in Graves' hyperthyroidism and ophthalmopathy. RNA transcripts gave rise to amplified TCR beta CDR3 regions. With the HTBI primer set, the TCR CDR3 went through a first round of RT-PCR. TCRdb re-called the multiplex PCR reads through MiXCR, storing one row per CDR3 protein. In the table there are some 600,000 distinct CDR3 sequences, about 14% of which are singletons. Sequencing was performed on blood. These receptor sequences come from a woman aged 25 to 39 with Graves' hyperthyroidism that later progressed to Graves' ophthalmopathy.

J is TRBJ1-2 and V is TRBV20-1; D perhaps matches TRBD1 (6 bases). V was shortened by 4 bases and J by 7 bases, with 16 bases between the two germline ends. This CDR3 comprises 13 residues. Looked up from germline, CDR1 is DFQATT and CDR2 is SNEGSKA (reference sequence). Written as DNA, the CDR3 is TGCAGTGCTACCACAGGGTCCAAGACTGGCTACACCTTC. It translates to CSATTGSKTGYTF.

This clonotype was counted ten times or more. The V call is TRBV3-1, the J call TRBJ1-5; D not certain. CDR1 LGHDT and CDR2 YNNKEL come from the germline V gene (reference sequence). The V gene lost 11 bases and the J gene lost 7 bases, with 3 bases spanning the gap. The CDR3 loop spans 8 amino acids. In DNA form, the CDR3 reads TGTGCCTTCCAGCCCCAGCATTTT. This codes for CAFQPQHF. Looking up the rest from reference TRBV3-1 and TRBJ1-5 gives the full variable domain: DTAVSQTPKYLVTQMGNDKSIKCEQNLGHDTMYWYKQDSKKFLKIMFSYNNKELIINETVPNRFSPKSPDKAHLNLHINSLELGDSAVYFCAFQPQHFGDGTRLSIL.

This clonotype was found many times. The genes are TRBV7-9 and TRBJ2-1; D is ambiguous. Per germline, CDR1 SEHNR and CDR2 FQNEAQ (reference sequence). The CDR3 has 12 residues. Between the trimmed V and J ends, which lost 10 bases and 5 bases, there was a span of 12 bases. CDR3 sequence (DNA): TGTGCCACCATGACGGACCACAATGAGCAGTTCTTC. It codes for CATMTDHNEQFF.

Comments on this clonotype: In this CDR3 the conserved last residue, phenylalanine or tryptophan, is missing, so a read error is likely. This CDR3 reads CASSPSSTDTQYS. In nucleotides, the CDR3 is TGTGCCAGCTCACCGTCCAGCACAGATACGCAGTATTCT. The chain is built from TRBV18 and TRBJ2-3; unclear D gene. CDR1 is KGHSH and CDR2 is LQKENI in the germline V gene. V gave up 3 bases and J gave up 0 bases, with 4 bases separating them. This CDR3 has 13 residues.

This clonotype was recorded many times. The rearrangement links TRBV12-5 to TRBJ2-3; D call uncertain. The V gene lost 5 bases and the J gene lost 5 bases, with 8 bases spanning the gap. The CDR3 is 12 residues long. CDR1 and CDR2 from the germline V gene are LGHNT and FRNRAP. CDR3 protein: CASGPLKDTQYF. In DNA, the CDR3 is TGTGCTAGTGGTCCCTTGAAAGATACGCAGTATTTT.

This clonotype was found many times. The chain combines TRBV27 with TRBJ2-7; 8 bases align to TRBD2. The CDR3 sequence is 15 residues long. The germline gives CDR1 MNHEY, CDR2 SMNVEV (reference sequence). J was trimmed by 3 bases and V by 3 bases; bases with no gene match: 7. CDR3 amino acids: CASSFDSGNFYEQYF. CDR3 nucleotide sequence: TGTGCCAGCAGTTTTGATAGCGGGAATTTCTACGAGCAGTACTTC.

This clonotype was detected ten times or more. The V gene is TRBV10-3, the J gene TRBJ1-2; D is undetermined. The CDR3 covers 12 residues. The germline CDR1 and CDR2 sequences are ENHRY and SYGVKD. With 4 bases removed from V and 8 bases from J, the gap between germline ends came to 11 bases. CDR3 coding DNA: TGTGCCATCAGTGCGACTGAAGGAGGCTACACCTTC. It encodes CAISATEGGYTF.

The CDR3 DNA reads TGTGCCAGCCGGACGGAAGAGAGCTCCTACAATGAGCAGTTCTTC. This sequence encodes CASRTEESSYNEQFF. The chain is built from TRBV9 and TRBJ2-1, with D unresolved. This CDR3 comprises 15 residues. Germline lookup yields CDR1 SGDLS and CDR2 YYNGEE. The V and J ends lost 7 bases and 0 bases respectively, with 14 bases between them. The whole variable domain, filled in from reference TRBV9 and TRBJ2-1, reads DSGVTQTPKHLITATGQRVTLRCSPRSGDLSVYWYQQSLDQGLQFLIQYYNGEERAKGNILERFSAQQFPDLHSELNLSSLELGDSALYFCASRTEESSYNEQFFGPGTRLTVL.

Concerning this clonotype itself: This clone may be a read error of a much larger clone one base away. The conserved closing phenylalanine or tryptophan is absent in this CDR3, likely reflecting a read error. The V gene is TRBV5-5, the J gene TRBJ1-1; 8 positions match TRBD1. The CDR3 is 16 amino acids. The V and J ends lost 2 bases and 0 bases, in that order; junction bases with no gene match: 6. Germline V gene data show CDR1 as SGHKS and CDR2 as YYEKEE (reference sequence). The CDR3 spells CASSFRGLGLNTEAFS. The CDR3 bases are TGTGCCAGCAGCTTCAGGGGGCTCGGGTTGAACACTGAAGCTTTCTCT.

The CDR3 reads CASSGEWLNTGELFF. The CDR3 nucleotides are TGTGCCAGCAGTGGAGAGTGGCTGAACACCGGGGAGCTGTTTTTT. The chain is built from TRBV2 and TRBJ2-2; D call uncertain. The CDR3 runs 15 residues. CDR1 is SNHLY, CDR2 FYNNEI, per germline. V lost 4 bases, J lost 1 base, and 10 bases lay in between.

The chain has TRBV5-1 and TRBJ2-6, with D possibly TRBD2 on 5 matching bases. CDR1 SGHRS and CDR2 YFSETQ come from the germline V gene. CDR3 length: 17 residues. The ends were cut back, 5 bases at V and 1 base at J, with 16 bases in the middle. As DNA, the CDR3 is TGCGCCAGCAGACTAGATCCTTCCCGTTCTGGGGCCAACGTCCTGACTTTC. This codes for CASRLDPSRSGANVLTF.

Ten or more counts support this clonotype. V and J are TRBV11-2 and TRBJ1-1, with D possibly matching TRBD1 (5 bases). Trimming shortened V by 4 bases and J by 6 bases, and 15 bases separated the two germline ends. CDR1 and CDR2 (germline): SGHAT, FQNNGV. The CDR3 is made up of 14 amino acids. CDR3 DNA sequence: TGTGCCAGCAGCTCCTCAATCGACAGCCCTGAAGCTTTCTTT. Its protein product is CASSSSIDSPEAFF.

To note about this clonotype: This may be a read error: a much more frequent sequence differs by one nucleotide. J is TRBJ1-1 and V is TRBV9; a possible D gene is TRBD1 (6 bases). The ends were cut back, 4 bases at V and 1 base at J, with 11 bases in the middle. The length of the CDR3 is 14 residues. Looked up from germline, CDR1 is SGDLS and CDR2 is YYNGEE. The CDR3 reads CASSFGTKNTEAFF. Written as DNA, the CDR3 is TGTGCCAGCAGCTTCGGGACAAAGAACACTGAAGCTTTCTTT.

A few counts support this clonotype. One junction end does not reproduce the germline sequence, and a read error may be involved. The chain uses TRBV7-9 and TRBJ2-7, with D perhaps TRBD2 (6 bases). The CDR3 covers 12 residues. Germline V gene lookup returns CDR1 SEHNR and CDR2 FQNEAQ (reference sequence). The CDR3 loop reads CASSPGLGEQYF. The CDR3 region has the DNA TGCGCCAGCAGCCCGGGACTGGGCGAGCAGTACTTC.

V and J are TRBV7-8 and TRBJ1-6; a possible D gene is TRBD1 (5 bases). CDR3 length: 15 residues. Per the germline V gene, CDR1 is SGHVS and CDR2 is FQNEAQ. Trimming removed 5 bases at V and 6 bases at J, with 14 bases between. The CDR3 spells CASSRRQGVNSPLHF. The CDR3 coding sequence is TGTGCCAGCAGCCGGAGGCAGGGAGTTAATTCACCCCTCCACTTT.

This clonotype was seen repeatedly, ten times or more. V is TRBV6-1 and J is TRBJ1-1; D is perhaps TRBD1 (5 bases). In germline, CDR1 is MNHNS, CDR2 SASEGT. The germline V and J ends were trimmed by 2 bases and 4 bases, with 17 bases remaining between them. This CDR3 contains 16 residues. The CDR3 DNA is TGTGCCAGCAGTGAAAAAGTAGCAGGGCTAGGCACTGAAGCTTTCTTT. Its protein is CASSEKVAGLGTEAFF.

This clonotype has only a few counts. V gene TRBV13 combines with J gene TRBJ2-7; the match to TRBD1 covers 7 bases. CDR3 length: 15 residues. The germline V gene has CDR1 PRHDT and CDR2 FYEKMQ (reference sequence). Unmatched junction bases numbered 10, after V lost 2 bases and J lost 6 bases. The CDR3 loop reads CASSLWDSTSSEQYF. The CDR3 DNA sequence: TGTGCCAGCAGCTTATGGGACAGTACGTCATCCGAGCAGTACTTC.

The chain carries TRBV2 and TRBJ2-1; D is unresolved. V was cut by 6 bases and J by 0 bases, with 12 bases left in between. The CDR3 is 15 residues long. CDR1 is SNHLY, CDR2 FYNNEI, per germline. CDR3 sequence (DNA): TGTGCCAGCAGGCTGTTGGCGAGCTCCTACAATGAGCAGTTCTTC. Amino acids: CASRLLASSYNEQFF.

This clonotype was detected ten times or more. The chain employs TRBV18 and TRBJ1-1; D might be TRBD1 (5 bases). In germline, CDR1 is KGHSH, CDR2 LQKENI. V was clipped by 3 bases and J by 4 bases, with 21 bases between them. The CDR3 is 17 amino acids. The CDR3 DNA reads as TGTGCCAGCTCACCTCGCGAGAGGGGAAGTACGGGCACTGAAGCTTTCTTT. Amino acid sequence: CASSPRERGSTGTEAFF.

This clonotype was seen ten or more times. The chain joins TRBV30 to TRBJ1-5; 10 bases are shared with TRBD1. The J segment lost 3 bases and the V segment lost 3 bases, leaving 11 bases of the junction unmatched. From germline, CDR1 is GTSNPN and CDR2 SVGIG (reference sequence). This CDR3 region has 17 residues. CDR3 loop: CAWRGTGAEQINQPQHF. Here the CDR3 DNA reads TGTGCCTGGAGAGGGACAGGGGCAGAGCAAATCAATCAGCCCCAGCATTTT.

This clonotype has ten or more counts. Here the CDR3 DNA reads TGTGCCAGCAGCCCCCGGGACTCAAGGCGCTCCTACAATGAGCAGTTCTTC. It codes for CASSPRDSRRSYNEQFF. The rearrangement uses TRBV7-2 and TRBJ2-1; possibly TRBD2 for D (6 bases). The CDR3 contains 17 residues. Germline CDR1 and CDR2: SGHTA and FQGNSA. Trimming left V 5 bases short and J 0 bases short, with 17 bases between.

This clonotype was recorded at least ten times. This rearrangement joins TRBV27 to TRBJ1-1, with TRBD1 matching over 9 bases. V dropped 5 bases and J dropped 5; count of bases not matched to a gene: 6. Germline lookup yields CDR1 MNHEY and CDR2 SMNVEV (reference sequence). This CDR3 spans 14 amino acids. CDR3 residues: CASSTWDRETEAFF. The CDR3 coding sequence is TGTGCCAGCAGTACCTGGGACAGGGAAACTGAAGCTTTCTTT.

This clonotype has a handful of counts. The chain combines TRBV4-1 with TRBJ2-5; TRBD2 agrees at 10 bases. CDR1 and CDR2 (germline): MGHRA, YSYEKL. The ends lost 5 bases at V and 3 bases at J; junction bases unmatched: 6. The CDR3 spans 15 residues. CDR3 loop: CASSEGLAEKETQYF. CDR3 DNA sequence: TGCGCCAGCAGCGAAGGACTAGCGGAAAAAGAGACCCAGTACTTC.

In its sample, this clonotype was seen once. Mismatch with germline at one junction end may stem from a read error. This chain connects TRBV19 to TRBJ1-5; D gene ambiguous. CDR3 length: 15 amino acids. CDR1 is LNHDA and CDR2 is SQIVND in the germline V gene (reference sequence). The CDR3 sequence is CASGIAPLLNQPQHF. CDR3 nucleotides: TGTGCCAGTGGTATAGCCCCGTTACTAAATCAGCCCCAGCATTTT. Full variable domain (missing parts from reference TRBV19 and TRBJ1-5): DGGITQSPKYLFRKEGQNVTLSCEQNLNHDAMYWYRQDPGQGLRLIYYSQIVNDFQKGDIAEGYSVSREKKESFPLTVTSAQKNPTAFYLCASGIAPLLNQPQHFGDGTRLSIL.

The chain uses TRBV30 and TRBJ1-4; D not resolved. The CDR3 runs 11 residues. V shed 0 bases and J shed 10 bases, with 6 bases lying between them. CDR1 GTSNPN and CDR2 SVGIG come from the germline V gene (reference sequence). The CDR3 DNA sequence: TGTGCCTGGAGTGTCGAGAGAAAACTGTTTTTT. Translation: CAWSVERKLFF.

This clonotype was picked up many times. The V and J genes are TRBV9 and TRBJ1-1, with D possibly TRBD1 on 5 matching bases. The CDR3 extends over 12 amino acids. Germline V lookup: CDR1 SGDLS, CDR2 YYNGEE. Trimming shortened V by 4 bases and J by 11 bases, and 15 bases separated the two germline ends. The CDR3 sequence: CASSSQGFGAFF. CDR3 bases: TGTGCCAGCAGCTCGCAGGGCTTCGGGGCTTTCTTT.

This clonotype was observed at least ten times. The chain joins TRBV7-2 to TRBJ1-5; tentatively, D is TRBD1 (6 bases). The germline V gene encodes CDR1 SGHTA and CDR2 FQGNSA. This CDR3 contains 14 residues. V lost 3 bases, J lost 7 bases, and 13 bases lay in between. CDR3: CASSFDTGYQPQHF. The CDR3 DNA follows: TGTGCCAGCAGCTTTGATACAGGGTACCAGCCCCAGCATTTT.